This T cell receptor (beta chain) emerged from a study of T cell responses to AZD1222 COVID-19 vaccine. Points from the study as a whole: The study found vaccine-associated CD4 TCRs spanning spike, dominant at 160-218 and 743-854. The peak T cell response came first, and repertoires were sampled only after it. Baseline serostatus was positive in only a handful of AZD1222 recipients. Donors were largely white British and mainly female; clonal diversity was possibly underestimated.

Trimming took 3 bases from V and 9 from J; bases not matched to a gene: 4. The CDR3 totals 14 residues. Germline lookup yields CDR1 LNHNV and CDR2 YYDKDF (reference sequence). In regard to this clone: Its specificity is not known.

Assay used: immunoSEQ multiplex PCR; TCRdb lists only in-frame clones, some missing. The data hold about 140,000 clones, with 85% to 90% observed a single time. The chain combines TRBV15 with TRBJ2-1; TRBD2 matches at 11 bases. The receptor was derived from an adult in good health. Sequencing used peripheral blood, obtained on day 0 of AZD1222 vaccination. CDR3 DNA sequence: TGTGCCACCAGCAGGGTAGCGGGAGGGCGTGAGCAGTTCTTC. Its protein is CATSRVAGGREQFF.